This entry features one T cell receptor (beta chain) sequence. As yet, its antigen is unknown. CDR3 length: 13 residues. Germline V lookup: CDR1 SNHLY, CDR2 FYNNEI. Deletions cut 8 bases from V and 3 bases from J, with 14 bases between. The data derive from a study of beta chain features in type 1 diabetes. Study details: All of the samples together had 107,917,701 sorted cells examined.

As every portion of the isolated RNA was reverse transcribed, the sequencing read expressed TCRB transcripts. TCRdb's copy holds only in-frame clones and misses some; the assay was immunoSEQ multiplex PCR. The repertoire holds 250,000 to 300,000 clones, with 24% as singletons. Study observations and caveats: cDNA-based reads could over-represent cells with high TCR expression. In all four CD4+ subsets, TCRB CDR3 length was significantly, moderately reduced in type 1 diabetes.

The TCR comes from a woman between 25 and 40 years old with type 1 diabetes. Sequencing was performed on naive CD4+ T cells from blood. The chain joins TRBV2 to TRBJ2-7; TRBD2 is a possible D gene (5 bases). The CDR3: CASRPGAVYEQYF. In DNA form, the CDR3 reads TGTGCCAGCCGACCCGGAGCGGTCTACGAGCAGTACTTC.